A selection of T cell receptor beta chains follows, all from one sample in a study of cytomegalovirus exposure and HLA in healthy donors. Assay: immunoSEQ multiplex PCR; the TCRdb copy retains only in-frame clones and omits some. The sample lists around 200,000 clones, just under 75% occurring once. Sequences were obtained from PBMCs. Source of these receptors: a man aged 30 to 39 in good health and CMV-seropositive. CDR3s include the opening cysteine and the closing phenylalanine or tryptophan. The D gene is left open where the match is weak.

TRBV5-1,TRBJ2-6,-,TGCGCCAGCAGCCCGGACAGCTCTGGGGCCAACGTCCTGACTTTC,CASSPDSSGANVLTF
TRBV6-5,TRBJ2-7,-,TGTGCCAGCAGTTACCCGGACTCGCGGGAGCAGTACTTC,CASSYPDSREQYF
TRBV6-1,TRBJ1-1,-,TGTGCCAGCAGTCGTGCCGGGTCCTCGAACACTGAAGCTTTCTTT,CASSRAGSSNTEAFF
TRBV5-1,TRBJ1-2,-,TGCGCCAGCAGCTTGCGACAGGCCCGGGGGGGAGGCTACACCTTC,CASSLRQARGGGYTF
TRBV19,TRBJ2-5,-,TGTGCCAGTAGTAAACAGGGTGGTCAAGAGACCCAGTACTTC,CASSKQGGQETQYF
TRBV4-1,TRBJ1-6,-,TGCGCCAGCAGCCAAGGGAGCTTTAATTCACCCCTCCACTTT,CASSQGSFNSPLHF
TRBV11-1,TRBJ2-2,-,TGTGCCAGCAGGGGGGCGGGTAACACCGGGGAGCTGTTTTTT,CASRGAGNTGELFF
TRBV11-2,TRBJ2-5,TRBD1,TGTGCCAGCAGCTTTGGGACAGCCACAATGGAAGAGACCCAGTACTTC,CASSFGTATMEETQYF
TRBV7-9,TRBJ1-3,-,TGTGCCAGCAGCTTAAGCGTCTCTGGAAACACCATATATTTT,CASSLSVSGNTIYF
TRBV2,TRBJ1-1,-,TGTGCCAGCAGCCCTGGAGGGTCCTTACAAGCTTTCTTT,CASSPGGSLQAFF
TRBV30,TRBJ1-2,TRBD1,TGTGCCTGGAAGGGGGCCGGCTATGGCTACACCTTC,CAWKGAGYGYTF